This T cell receptor beta chain was recovered during a study of identical twins. The germline gives CDR1 SEHNR, CDR2 FQNEAQ (reference sequence). This CDR3 is built from 15 residues. With 2 bases clipped from V and 2 bases from J, the junction kept 5 bases outside the gene matches. In this sample, this clonotype turned up a few times. TCRdb processed the 5' RACE reads anew with MiXCR; each CDR3 protein has one entry. Of just under 650,000 distinct CDR3 sequences in the sample, roughly 7.1% were seen once. These same records also appear under a second study, on yellow fever vaccine responses in identical twins.

The gene calls are TRBV7-9 and TRBJ2-5; 7 bases are a match to TRBD2. The sequenced sample was PBMCs. The origin of this receptor is a woman under 30 in good health. The CDR3 sequence is CASSLIAGQQETQYF. CDR3 nucleotide sequence: TGTGCCAGCAGCTTAATAGCGGGCCAGCAAGAGACCCAGTACTTC. The entire variable domain, with the rest obtained from reference TRBV7-9 and TRBJ2-5, is as follows: DTGVSQNPRHKITKRGQNVTFRCDPISEHNRLYWYRQTLGQGPEFLTYFQNEAQLEKSRLLSDRFSAERPKGSFSTLEIQRTEQGDSAMYLCASSLIAGQQETQYFGPGTRLLVL.